Reported below is one T cell receptor (beta chain). The antigen remains unidentified. This sample was taken from a study of shared clonotypes between healthy human individuals. At the level of the study: Three plates were used per donor for CD4 naive, three for CD4 memory, two for CD8 naive and one for CD8 memory. Study-level findings and limits: Generation of non-shared clonotypes was less probable than generation of clonotypes shared by all four donors.

Between the trimmed V and J ends, which lost 4 bases and 6 bases, there was a span of 16 bases. The CDR3 loop spans 15 amino acids. Germline V lookup: CDR1 SGHTA, CDR2 FQGNSA. Generated by immunoSEQ multiplex PCR, the TCRdb table keeps only in-frame clones and is missing some. The table records some 2,000,000 clones, 95% of them present only once. The receptor comes from a man aged 18-30 years in good health. This sequence joins TRBV7-2 and TRBJ2-4; maybe TRBD2 (6 bases). Sequenced: naive CD4+ T cells sorted from blood. The sample's subset: CD45RA+ positively selected. This chain's CDR3 is CASSWDGSRRNIQYF. In nucleotides, the CDR3 is TGTGCCAGCAGCTGGGACGGGAGTCGAAGAAACATTCAGTACTTC.